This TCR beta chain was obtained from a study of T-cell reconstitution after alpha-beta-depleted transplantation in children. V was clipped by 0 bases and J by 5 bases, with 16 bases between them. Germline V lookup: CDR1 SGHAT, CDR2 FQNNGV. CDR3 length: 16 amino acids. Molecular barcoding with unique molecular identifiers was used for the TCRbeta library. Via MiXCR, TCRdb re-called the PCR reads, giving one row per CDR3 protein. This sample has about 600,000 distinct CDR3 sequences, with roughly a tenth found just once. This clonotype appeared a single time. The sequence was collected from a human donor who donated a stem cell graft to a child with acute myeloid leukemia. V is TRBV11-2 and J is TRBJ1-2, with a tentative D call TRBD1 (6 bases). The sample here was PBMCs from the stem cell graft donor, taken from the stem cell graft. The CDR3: CASSLDLGRGSYGYTF. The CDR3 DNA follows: TGTGCCAGCAGCTTAGACTTGGGCAGGGGCTCTTATGGCTACACCTTC.